The sequence of this T cell receptor (beta chain) was determined in a study of molecular identifiers for immune sequencing clone quantification. The wider study: Replicate experiments divided RNA from about 20,000 or 100,000 naive CD8 cells into five parts and sequenced four.

The CDR3 runs 14 residues. Germline V gene lookup returns CDR1 MNHEY and CDR2 SMNVEV (reference sequence). V lost 0 bases to trimming and J lost 3 bases, with 8 bases between them. Each CDR3 protein gets one entry after TCRdb re-called the PCR reads with MiXCR. The sample shows around 470,000 distinct CDR3 sequences, around a fifth of them seen only once. The chain joins TRBV27 to TRBJ1-1; no clear D. This TCR was recovered from a human donor in good health. Some libraries in this study had Jurkat cell RNA spiked in. Material: naive CD8+ T cells from blood, with Jurkat cell RNA spiked in. Subset given: FACS-sorted CD8+CD4-CCR7+CD45RA+ naive T cells. The CDR3 loop is CASSLSPAYTEAFF. The CDR3 nucleotides are TGTGCCAGCAGTTTATCCCCAGCTTACACTGAAGCTTTCTTT.